These 7 T cell receptor beta chains were sequenced from one sample in a study of cytomegalovirus exposure and HLA in healthy donors. The PCR was carried out with 60 Vbeta primers and 13 Jbeta primers. Produced via immunoSEQ multiplex PCR; TCRdb's table is partial and in-frame only. This table holds 100,000 to 150,000 clones, about 10% found once. The material sequenced was PBMCs. Source of these receptors: a young woman in good health and CMV-seropositive.

The CDR3 nucleotides read TGTGCCAGCAGCTCACCACAGGGTATGGACACTGAAGCTTTCTTT. This sequence encodes CASSSPQGMDTEAFF. The V gene is TRBV7-9, the J gene TRBJ1-1; D is perhaps TRBD1 (6 bases). Germline loops: CDR1 SEHNR, CDR2 FQNEAQ (reference sequence). This CDR3 has 15 amino acids. V dropped 4 bases and J dropped 3 bases, with 15 bases sitting between them.

This chain uses TRBV7-6 with TRBJ1-2; TRBD1 might be the D (5 bases). This CDR3 spans 13 amino acids. Trimming pared 6 bases from V and 7 bases from J, leaving 15 bases between. The germline V gene has CDR1 SGHVS and CDR2 FNYEAQ. Here the CDR3 DNA reads TGTGCCAGCAGTCCGGGGGGGTTCAGTGGCTACACCTTC. It translates to CASSPGGFSGYTF.

This clone has just a few counts. Germline is not matched at one junction end, which may reflect a read error. The chain's CDR3 is CAWTRGWAAADF. DNA for the CDR3: TGTGCCTGGACCCGGGGGTGGGCAGCTGCAGACTTC. The V call is TRBV30, the J call TRBJ1-2, with a possible D match to TRBD1 (5 bases). Germline loops: CDR1 GTSNPN, CDR2 SVGIG (reference sequence). CDR3 size: 12 residues.

The chain recombines TRBV19 with TRBJ1-5; 10 bases are shared with TRBD1. V lost 4 bases to trimming and J lost 6 bases; unmatched junction nucleotides: 6. The V gene's germline CDR1 is LNHDA and CDR2 SQIVND (reference sequence). This CDR3 is built from 15 residues. The CDR3, as DNA: TGTGCCAGTAGTAGACAGGGGGCAGGAGGTCAGCCCCAGCATTTT. Translated: CASSRQGAGGQPQHF.

The chain is built from TRBV7-6 and TRBJ1-1; TRBD1 matches at 10 bases. Looked up from germline, CDR1 is SGHVS and CDR2 is FNYEAQ. The V gene end was trimmed by 2 bases and the J gene end by 5 bases; junction bases not matched to a gene: 8. The CDR3 contains 16 residues. In DNA, the CDR3 is TGTGCCAGCAGCTTATCTCGGACAGGGGGAGGGACTGAAGCTTTCTTT. It translates to CASSLSRTGGGTEAFF.

J is TRBJ2-1 and V is TRBV9; 11 bases map to TRBD2. Trimming cost V 4 bases and J 5 bases; bases outside gene matches: 8. This CDR3 contains 16 residues. The germline V gene has CDR1 SGDLS and CDR2 YYNGEE. CDR3: CASSPALAGGDNEQFF. As DNA, the CDR3 is TGTGCCAGCAGCCCCGCGTTAGCGGGAGGGGACAATGAGCAGTTCTTC.

The CDR3 reads CAWTAGSASGANVLTF. The CDR3 region has the DNA TGTGCCTGGACGGCAGGGTCCGCATCTGGGGCCAACGTCCTGACTTTC. The chain has TRBV30 and TRBJ2-6; D might be TRBD1 (5 bases). The germline V gene has CDR1 GTSNPN and CDR2 SVGIG (reference sequence). This CDR3 has 16 amino acids. V was pared by 4 bases and J by 1 base, with 14 bases between.